This T cell receptor beta chain comes out of a study of T-cell memory formation after mild COVID-19. Germline V CDR1 and CDR2: SGHNT, YYREEE (reference sequence). This CDR3 has 13 amino acids. The V gene lost 2 bases and the J gene lost 4 bases, with 9 bases spanning the gap. TCRdb fed the 5' RACE reads into MiXCR, producing one record per CDR3 protein. The sample shows 110,000 or so distinct CDR3 sequences, about a sixth of them seen only once. The chain couples TRBV5-4 to TRBJ1-1; D gene uncertain. Specimen: PBMCs or a T cell subset sorted from them (not recorded which). This receptor was taken from a man aged 18 to 29 who had mild COVID-19 (a few samples of this study predate the infection). Cell type and time point are not known. The CDR3 sequence is CASSFSAGTEAFF. DNA for the CDR3: TGTGCCAGCAGCTTTTCCGCGGGCACTGAAGCTTTCTTT.